Following are 8 T cell receptor beta chains from one sample sequenced in a study of cytomegalovirus exposure and HLA in healthy donors (TCRdb year 2017). Libraries were built with the immunoSEQ multiplex PCR assay. The multiplex PCR relied on a mix of 60 forward primers for TCR Vbeta segments and 13 reverse primers for TCR Jbeta segments. TCRdb provides this immuneACCESS table in a form limited to in-frame rearrangements. Some clones are lacking; in checked studies, under half of them reflect an unresolved V gene, and why the rest are absent is not known. The table for this sample lists some 240,000 clones; roughly 80% of them were counted only once. The ten largest clones represent around 4% of the sample. Sequenced: PBMCs. The receptors come from a male donor in good health and CMV-seronegative.

Here the CDR3 reads CASSLGGPRTDTQYF. The CDR3 DNA sequence: TGCGCCAGCAGCTTGGGTGGGCCCCGCACAGATACGCAGTATTTT. The rearrangement joins TRBV5-1 to TRBJ2-3; no firm D call. CDR1 SGHRS and CDR2 YFSETQ come from the germline V gene. The CDR3 contains 15 residues. The V end was cut by 0 bases, the J end by 1 base, with 9 bases between.

This clone was detected a few times. This sample includes further DNA sequences coding for the same CDR3. The chain uses TRBV19 and TRBJ1-1, with D maybe TRBD1 (6 bases). The CDR3 has 14 residues. CDR1 and CDR2 from the germline V gene are LNHDA and SQIVND (reference sequence). Trimming cost V 4 bases and J 4 bases, with 13 bases left between them. The CDR3 sequence is CASSRQGTGTEAFF. CDR3 sequence (DNA): TGTGCCAGTAGTAGGCAGGGGACGGGCACTGAAGCTTTCTTT.

In its sample, this clone was seen a few times. V and J are TRBV2 and TRBJ2-5; tentative D call: TRBD2 (6 bases). Germline CDR1 SNHLY, CDR2 FYNNEI. Trimming cost V 7 bases and J 5 bases, with 14 bases left between them. CDR3 length: 13 residues. The CDR3 DNA reads TGTGCCAGCACGACGGGGGTGACGGAGACCCAGTACTTC. Its translation is CASTTGVTETQYF. Full variable domain (remainder filled in from reference TRBV2 and TRBJ2-5): EPEVTQTPSHQVTQMGQEVILRCVPISNHLYFYWYRQILGQKVEFLVSFYNNEISEKSEIFDDQFSVERPDGSNFTLKIRSTKLEDSAMYFCASTTGVTETQYFGPGTRLLVL.

This clone was counted between two and nine times. The gene calls are TRBV6-1 and TRBJ2-5; 10 nucleotides agree with TRBD2. The last part of the DNA fits TRBJ2-7 better; the J call may be wrong. CDR3 length equals 15 residues. Per germline, CDR1 MNHNS and CDR2 SASEGT. Written as DNA, the CDR3 is TGTGCCAGCAGAGGCCTAGCGGGAGCCTCCTACGAGCAGTACTTC. Its translation is CASRGLAGASYEQYF.

The V gene is TRBV29-1, the J gene TRBJ2-3; weak D call: TRBD1 (6 bases). The germline V and J ends were trimmed by 4 bases and 4 bases, with 18 bases remaining between them. CDR3 length: 15 residues. The V gene's germline CDR1 is SQVTM and CDR2 ANQGSEA. The CDR3 loop is CSVGGPAGSSDTQYF. The CDR3 DNA reads as TGCAGCGTTGGGGGGCCTGCCGGGTCTTCAGATACGCAGTATTTT.

This chain joins TRBV5-6 and TRBJ1-1, with D perhaps TRBD1 (5 bases). This CDR3 is 14 amino acids long. The germline V gene encodes CDR1 SGHDT and CDR2 YYEEEE. V gave up 3 bases and J gave up 5 bases, with 14 bases separating them. CDR3 in amino acids: CASSWGGTGTEAFF. The DNA of the CDR3 is TGTGCCAGCAGCTGGGGGGGTACTGGTACTGAAGCTTTCTTT.

The J gene is TRBJ2-1, the V gene TRBV15, with 11 bases that match TRBD2. Germline V gene data show CDR1 as LNHNV and CDR2 as YYDKDF (reference sequence). The ends lost 3 bases at V and 15 bases at J; junction bases unmatched: 1. CDR3 length: 11 residues. CDR3 region: CATSSTSGRFF. CDR3 bases: TGTGCCACCAGCAGCACTAGCGGGAGGTTCTTC.

The chain has TRBV28 and TRBJ2-7; 9 positions agree with TRBD1. Germline V CDR1 and CDR2: MDHEN, SYDVKM. The CDR3 has 12 residues. V lost 4 bases and J lost 12; bases outside the gene matches: 7. CDR3 nucleotides: TGTGCCAGCAGTTACGGTACAGGGGGCGCGTACTTC. Its translation: CASSYGTGGAYF.